Shown below are 5 T cell receptor beta chains from a single sample sequenced in a study of cytomegalovirus exposure and HLA in healthy donors (dated by TCRdb to the late 2010s). Library prep was done by the immunoSEQ multiplex PCR assay. The multiplex PCR relied on a mix of 60 forward primers for TCR Vbeta segments and 13 reverse primers for TCR Jbeta segments. The table comes from immuneACCESS by way of TCRdb, which keeps in-frame sequences with V and J called. Part of the clones is missing from these tables; in studies checked, under half for an unresolved V gene and the rest for unknown reasons. Recorded for this sample are over 150,000 clones; 85% of them occurred a single time. The ten most abundant clones make up 1% of the sample. The sequenced material came from PBMCs. The source is a boy younger than 10 in good health and CMV-seronegative.

This chain joins TRBV28 and TRBJ2-3, with 8 nucleotides matching TRBD2. The CDR3 runs to 15 residues. With 6 bases clipped from V and 3 bases from J, the junction kept 8 bases outside the gene matches. Germline V lookup: CDR1 MDHEN, CDR2 SYDVKM. CDR3 nucleotide sequence: TGTGCCAGCAGATCGACTAGCGAACAGACAGATACGCAGTATTTT. This gives the protein CASRSTSEQTDTQYF.

The chain uses TRBV29-1 and TRBJ1-2; no clear D. There are 11 residues in the CDR3. The germline V gene has CDR1 SQVTM and CDR2 ANQGSEA. Between the trimmed V and J ends, which lost 0 bases and 8 bases, there was a span of 7 bases. For the CDR3, the DNA is TGCAGCGTTGAAGAAGCCCGAGGCTACACCTTC. The encoded protein is CSVEEARGYTF.

The V and J genes are TRBV27 and TRBJ2-1; no definite D call. The CDR3 has 14 residues. V lost 2 bases to trimming and J lost 6 bases, with 11 bases between them. In germline, CDR1 is MNHEY, CDR2 SMNVEV (reference sequence). CDR3 nucleotide sequence: TGTGCCAGCAGTTTACTCCGGTTGTCCAATGAGCAGTTCTTC. This sequence encodes CASSLLRLSNEQFF.

The chain uses TRBV4-2 and TRBJ2-1; 7 positions match TRBD2. CDR3 length: 13 amino acids. CDR1 is LGHNA and CDR2 is YNFKEQ in the germline V gene. V trimming: 1 base; J trimming: 10 bases; junction bases outside the gene matches: 4. The CDR3 DNA reads as TGTGCCAGCAGCCAAGGCAGGCGGGAGGAGCAGTTCTTC. Protein product: CASSQGRREEQFF.

The genes are TRBV7-9 and TRBJ2-3, with D possibly being TRBD2 (7 bases). CDR1 is SEHNR and CDR2 is FQNEAQ in the germline V gene (reference sequence). V was shortened by 11 bases and J by 1 base, with 16 bases between the two germline ends. The CDR3 loop spans 14 amino acids. The CDR3 loop is CAGGAAGRTDTQYF. For the CDR3, the DNA is TGTGCCGGGGGGGCCGCGGGGCGCACAGATACGCAGTATTTT. Supplemented by reference TRBV7-9 and TRBJ2-3, the full variable domain reads DTGVSQNPRHKITKRGQNVTFRCDPISEHNRLYWYRQTLGQGPEFLTYFQNEAQLEKSRLLSDRFSAERPKGSFSTLEIQRTEQGDSAMYLCAGGAAGRTDTQYFGPGTRLTVL.